Following are 17 T cell receptor beta chains from one sample sequenced in a study of identical twins (TCRdb year 2016). Libraries were built with 5' RACE. TCRdb records Illumina HiSeq 2000 as the sequencer. TCRdb ran its own pipeline on the public reads, namely fastp trimming at Q25 and MiXCR clone calling, and kept in-frame beta chains. Identical CDR3 protein sequences are pooled into one entry, listed with their most common genes and DNA. The sample includes a few hundred thousand distinct CDR3 sequences, with over 12% observed a single time. The ten largest clones take up about 0.47% of the sample. These sequences were also reported in another study, on yellow fever vaccine responses in identical twins.

Sample: CD4+ T cells sorted from blood. These receptors were obtained from a woman aged 18-29 years in good health.

This chain joins TRBV11-2 and TRBJ2-3, with TRBD2 as a possible D gene (5 bases). Germline V gene sequence: CDR1 SGHAT, CDR2 FQNNGV. CDR3 length: 16 residues. V shed 3 bases and J shed 2 bases, with 15 bases lying between them. The CDR3 protein is CASSFGGGRNTDTQYF. The DNA of the CDR3 is TGTGCCAGCAGCTTCGGTGGCGGGCGGAACACAGATACGCAGTATTTT.

This clonotype was counted a single time. The chain combines TRBV29-1 with TRBJ2-7, with 9 bases that match TRBD2. The CDR3 length is 14 residues. Germline values: CDR1 SQVTM, CDR2 ANQGSEA. V gave up 5 bases and J gave up 3 bases; unmatched junction bases: 8. CDR3 DNA: TGCAGCGTTCAACCCGGGACTAGCAACTACGAGCAGTACTTC. Its translation: CSVQPGTSNYEQYF.

This clonotype was found a few times. The CDR3 spells CASSFTGSRAYEQYF. The CDR3 DNA follows: TGTGCCAGCAGTTTCACCGGGTCCCGGGCATACGAGCAGTACTTC. This chain links TRBV12-3 or TRBV12-4 with TRBJ2-7, with D unresolved. V was shortened by 3 bases and J by 4 bases, with 16 bases between the two germline ends. This CDR3 region has 15 residues.

The chain joins TRBV28 to TRBJ2-4, with a tentative D call TRBD1 (6 bases). Germline CDR1 is MDHEN and CDR2 is SYDVKM. The CDR3 sequence is 14 residues long. Trimming took off 6 bases at V and 1 base at J, with 10 bases between the two ends. The CDR3 loop is CASRSQGAKNIQYF. The CDR3 DNA reads TGTGCCAGCAGATCCCAGGGGGCCAAAAACATTCAGTACTTC. The full variable domain, with the rest looked up from reference TRBV28 and TRBJ2-4, is DVKVTQSSRYLVKRTGEKVFLECVQDMDHENMFWYRQDPGLGLRLIYFSYDVKMKEKGDIPEGYSVSREKKERFSLILESASTNQTSMYLCASRSQGAKNIQYFGAGTRLSVL.

The genes are TRBV2 and TRBJ2-7, with D perhaps TRBD1 (5 bases). The CDR3 extends over 15 amino acids. In germline, CDR1 is SNHLY, CDR2 FYNNEI. The V end lost 7 bases, the J end lost 0 bases, and 16 bases lay between the germline ends. CDR3 region: CASNQAGLSSYEQYF. For the CDR3, the DNA is TGTGCCAGCAACCAAGCAGGGCTAAGCTCCTACGAGCAGTACTTC.

The chain couples TRBV29-1 to TRBJ1-1; D is unclear. The CDR3 loop spans 13 amino acids. Germline V lookup: CDR1 SQVTM, CDR2 ANQGSEA. V was pared by 1 base and J by 1 base, with 7 bases between. CDR3 in DNA: TGCAGCGTTGAAGGCAGGCAGAACACTGAAGCTTTCTTT. Translating it yields CSVEGRQNTEAFF.

This clonotype appeared a few times. The chain links TRBV5-6 to TRBJ2-3, with 9 bases identical to TRBD2. The trim removed 3 bases at V and 3 bases at J, leaving 8 bases unmatched. This CDR3 has 16 residues. Looked up from germline, CDR1 is SGHDT and CDR2 is YYEEEE. This chain's CDR3 is CASSYRSGSGTDTQYF. CDR3 bases: TGTGCCAGCAGCTATCGTAGCGGGAGTGGGACAGATACGCAGTATTTT.

The V and J genes are TRBV11-2 and TRBJ2-1, with D hard to call. This CDR3 is built from 15 residues. From germline, CDR1 is SGHAT and CDR2 FQNNGV. Trimming shortened V by 3 bases and J by 0 bases, and 9 bases separated the two germline ends. As DNA, the CDR3 is TGTGCCAGCAGCTTTTTTGGGCCCTCCTACAATGAGCAGTTCTTC. The encoded protein is CASSFFGPSYNEQFF.

For this clonotype: Germline and junction disagree at one end, which may indicate a read error. V and J are TRBV10-3 and TRBJ2-1; 9 bases are shared with TRBD2. The CDR3 has 14 residues. CDR1 is ENHRY and CDR2 is SYGVKD in the germline V gene. The CDR3 DNA is TGTGCCACCAGTGCAAGCGGGGGGCCCAATGAGCAGTTCTTC. It yields the protein CATSASGGPNEQFF.

This clonotype was seen a handful of times. The chain joins TRBV19 to TRBJ2-7; 13 bases map to TRBD2. Germline loops: CDR1 LNHDA, CDR2 SQIVND (reference sequence). This CDR3 comprises 15 residues. The junction had 6 bases not matched to a gene; V was cut back by 8 bases and J by 2 bases. The CDR3: CASAEGTSGAYEQYV. The CDR3 nucleotides are TGTGCCAGTGCGGAAGGGACTAGCGGGGCCTACGAGCAGTACGTC.

This clonotype has only a few counts. V is TRBV4-1 and J is TRBJ1-1, with 7 bases lining up with TRBD1. In germline, CDR1 is MGHRA, CDR2 YSYEKL. This CDR3 has 14 amino acids. Germline trimming cut 3 bases from V and 5 bases from J; bases unmatched to any gene: 6. The DNA for the CDR3 is TGCGCCAGCAGCCAGCAGACAGGGCGGACTGAAGCTTTCTTT. Translation: CASSQQTGRTEAFF.

The chain joins TRBV14 to TRBJ2-5, with 9 bases fitting TRBD1. This CDR3 is built from 14 residues. Germline loops: CDR1 SGHDN, CDR2 FVKESK. J gave up 6 bases and V 5 bases, and 7 bases lay outside the gene matches. CDR3 coding DNA: TGTGCCAGCAGCGCCACAGGGGGCTGGCAGACCCAGTACTTC. Protein sequence: CASSATGGWQTQYF.

In this sample, this clonotype turned up many times. The rearrangement links TRBV5-1 to TRBJ2-1; TRBD1 aligns across 9 bases. Per the germline V gene, CDR1 is SGHRS and CDR2 is YFSETQ. This CDR3 has 14 amino acids. Trimming took 3 bases from V and 4 from J; bases not matched to a gene: 2. DNA of the CDR3: TGCGCCAGCAGCTCTGGGACAGGGTACAATGAGCAGTTCTTC. Its protein product is CASSSGTGYNEQFF.

This clonotype was seen many times. This sequence joins TRBV12-3 or TRBV12-4 and TRBJ2-7; D remains ambiguous. Trimming took off 5 bases at V and 6 bases at J, with 17 bases between the two ends. CDR3 length: 14 residues. CDR3 sequence reads: CASSPSGRVVEQYF. The CDR3, as DNA: TGTGCCAGCAGTCCCTCCGGACGGGTCGTCGAGCAGTACTTC.

The gene calls are TRBV12-3 or TRBV12-4 and TRBJ2-1; 9 bases fit TRBD1. V lost 6 bases, J lost 8 bases, and 5 bases stayed unmatched. The CDR3 runs to 13 residues. Here the CDR3 DNA reads TGTGCCAGCAGGAGGACAGGGGCGGATGAGCAGTTCTTC. It specifies CASRRTGADEQFF.

The rearrangement uses TRBV10-3 and TRBJ2-2; D gene ambiguous. CDR1 is ENHRY and CDR2 is SYGVKD in the germline V gene. The CDR3 has 13 residues. V gave up 3 bases and J gave up 5 bases, with 7 bases separating them. CDR3 coding DNA: TGTGCCATCAGTGAAATGGTTACCGGGGAGCTGTTTTTT. Translation gives CAISEMVTGELFF.

This clonotype was counted many times. This rearrangement joins TRBV28 to TRBJ2-7; 9 nucleotides line up with TRBD2. Losses at the gene ends were 10 bases for V and 3 bases for J; bases not matched to a gene: 7. Germline V gene sequence: CDR1 MDHEN, CDR2 SYDVKM. The CDR3 contains 13 residues. The CDR3, as DNA: TGTGCCACCCGGGGGACTAGCATCTACGAGCAGTACTTC. Translating it yields CATRGTSIYEQYF.